The next 14 T cell receptor beta chains were all read from a single sample in a study of blood T cell repertoires in COVID-19. Method: immunoSEQ multiplex PCR; TCRdb's copy keeps in-frame clones and lacks some. The sample lists roughly 53,000 clones; 86% were seen once. The specimen was peripheral blood. These receptor sequences come from a man aged 35 to 55 with active COVID-19.

V and J are TRBV6-5 and TRBJ1-1; no firm D call. This CDR3 is built from 13 residues. Trimming took off 9 bases at V and 1 base at J, with 12 bases between the two ends. In germline, CDR1 is MNHEY, CDR2 SVGAGI. The CDR3 is CASLLRGNTEAFF. In DNA form, the CDR3 reads TGTGCCAGTTTGTTACGGGGGAACACTGAAGCTTTCTTT.

The J gene is TRBJ2-2, the V gene TRBV7-9; D is undetermined. The CDR3 is made up of 15 amino acids. V was pared by 7 bases and J by 4 bases, with 16 bases between. CDR1 is SEHNR and CDR2 is FQNEAQ in the germline V gene (reference sequence). The DNA for the CDR3 is TGTGCCAGCAAGGAAGTGCCAGCGAGCACCGGGGAGCTGTTTTTT. Translating it yields CASKEVPASTGELFF.

The chain joins TRBV5-1 to TRBJ2-3; 9 bases map to TRBD1. The V gene end was trimmed by 7 bases and the J gene end by 3 bases; junction bases not matched to a gene: 6. CDR3 length: 14 amino acids. CDR1 and CDR2 (germline): SGHRS, YFSETQ. CDR3 nucleotides: TGCGCCAGCTGCACAGGGGGCGGGACAGATACGCAGTATTTT. This encodes CASCTGGGTDTQYF.

The V gene is TRBV5-1, the J gene TRBJ2-5; no reliable D call. This CDR3 region has 13 residues. Germline V gene lookup returns CDR1 SGHRS and CDR2 YFSETQ. The ends were cut back, 0 bases at V and 1 base at J, with 4 bases in the middle. CDR3 DNA sequence: TGCGCCAGCAGCTTGGCCTTCCAAGAGACCCAGTACTTC. It codes for CASSLAFQETQYF.

The CDR3 DNA is TGTGCCAGCAGCCCCAGGGGTGTCTACGAGCAGTACTTC. It encodes CASSPRGVYEQYF. This sequence joins TRBV7-9 and TRBJ2-7; D perhaps matches TRBD1 (6 bases). V gave up 5 bases and J gave up 3 bases, with 11 bases separating them. The CDR3 runs to 13 residues. Germline values: CDR1 SEHNR, CDR2 FQNEAQ (reference sequence).

This chain uses TRBV5-1 with TRBJ1-1; no clear D. V was pared by 2 bases and J by 1 base, with 6 bases between. Germline-derived CDR1 and CDR2 are SGHRS and YFSETQ. The CDR3 totals 13 residues. The CDR3 spells CASSFIENTEAFF. CDR3 nucleotide sequence: TGCGCCAGCAGCTTCATAGAGAACACTGAAGCTTTCTTT.

Worth noting for this clone: One end of the junction varies from germline; a read error may be responsible. This rearrangement joins TRBV7-7 to TRBJ2-3; maybe TRBD2 (5 bases). Germline CDR1 SSHAT, CDR2 FNYEAQ (reference sequence). The CDR3 is made up of 14 amino acids. The chain's CDR3 is CASSLAEGSDTQYF. The CDR3 DNA reads TGTGCTAGCAGCTTAGCCGAGGGATCAGATACGCAGTATTTT.

The genes are TRBV28 and TRBJ1-2; tentatively, D is TRBD1 (5 bases). The V end lost 4 bases, the J end lost 8 bases, and 14 bases lay between the germline ends. Germline V gives CDR1 MDHEN, CDR2 SYDVKM. CDR3 size: 13 residues. The CDR3, as DNA: TGTGCCAGCAGTTGGGCAGGGTATTCAGGCTACACCTTC. Encoded protein: CASSWAGYSGYTF.

The genes are TRBV25-1 and TRBJ2-3; weak D call: TRBD1 (5 bases). There are 16 residues in the CDR3. Per the germline V gene, CDR1 is MGHDK and CDR2 is SYGVNS. V was trimmed by 4 bases and J by 2 bases, leaving 16 bases between them. The CDR3 DNA is TGTGCCAGCAGTGTACTAACAGGTTTCCCCACAGATACGCAGTATTTT. Protein product: CASSVLTGFPTDTQYF.

CDR3 nucleotides: TGCGCCAGCAGCCAAGGGCCCGGACAGGGGCTCTCTGGGGCCAACGTCCTGACTTTC. Its translation: CASSQGPGQGLSGANVLTF. V is TRBV4-1 and J is TRBJ2-6, with 9 bases that match TRBD1. The CDR3 loop spans 19 amino acids. With V trimmed by 1 base and J by 0 bases, 7 bases remained unmatched. The germline V gene encodes CDR1 MGHRA and CDR2 YSYEKL.

V is TRBV24-1 and J is TRBJ2-5; 8 bases line up with TRBD1. Germline values: CDR1 KGHDR, CDR2 SFDVKD. The CDR3 has 16 residues. The V and J ends lost 7 bases and 2 bases, in that order; junction bases with no gene match: 11. CDR3 nucleotide sequence: TGTGCCACCAGCCTATACCAAGGGACAGGTCAAGAGACCCAGTACTTC. Protein sequence: CATSLYQGTGQETQYF.

This clone was counted a single time. The chain couples TRBV5-3 to TRBJ2-7; TRBD2 agrees at 11 bases. TRBV5-3 is identified as an open reading frame with a role that is uncertain. V trimming: 10 bases; J trimming: 4 bases; junction bases outside the gene matches: 7. CDR3 length: 13 amino acids. The CDR3 nucleotides read TGTGCCTTACCGGGACTAGCGGAATACGAGCAGTACTTC. Translating gives CALPGLAEYEQYF.

The chain uses TRBV7-3 and TRBJ2-5; weak D call: TRBD2 (5 bases). The CDR3 runs 14 residues. Trimming took 6 bases from V and 5 from J, leaving 16 bases between them. Germline V gene sequence: CDR1 SGHTA, CDR2 FQGTGA. The DNA of the CDR3 is TGTGCCAGCAGTCAAGGATCGGGGTACGAGACCCAGTACTTC. Its translation is CASSQGSGYETQYF.

V gene TRBV6-5 combines with J gene TRBJ1-1, with a possible D match to TRBD1 (5 bases). Germline-derived CDR1 and CDR2 are MNHEY and SVGAGI. V was cut by 7 bases and J by 1 base, with 13 bases left in between. The CDR3 has 14 residues. This chain's CDR3 is CASIGGLSNTEAFF. CDR3 DNA sequence: TGTGCCAGCATCGGGGGATTATCGAACACTGAAGCTTTCTTT.